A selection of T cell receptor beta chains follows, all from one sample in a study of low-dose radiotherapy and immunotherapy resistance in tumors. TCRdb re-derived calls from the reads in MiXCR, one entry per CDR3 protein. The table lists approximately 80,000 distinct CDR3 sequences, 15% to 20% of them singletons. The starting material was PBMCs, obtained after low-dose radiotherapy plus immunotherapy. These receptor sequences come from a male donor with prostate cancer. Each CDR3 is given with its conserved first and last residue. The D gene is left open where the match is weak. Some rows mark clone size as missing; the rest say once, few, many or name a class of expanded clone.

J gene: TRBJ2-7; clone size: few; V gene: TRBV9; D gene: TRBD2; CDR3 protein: CASSVDHSGPSYEQYF; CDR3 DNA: TGTGCCAGCAGCGTAGACCATAGCGGGCCCTCCTACGAGCAGTACTTC
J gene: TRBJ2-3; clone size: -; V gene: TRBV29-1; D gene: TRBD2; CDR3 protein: CSVVPGLALDTQYF; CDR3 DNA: TGCAGCGTTGTGCCGGGACTAGCGTTGGATACGCAGTATTTT
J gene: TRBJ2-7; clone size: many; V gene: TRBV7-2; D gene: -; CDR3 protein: CASSLMGHLPYEQYF; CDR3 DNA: TGTGCCAGCAGCTTAATGGGACATCTCCCGTACGAGCAGTACTTC
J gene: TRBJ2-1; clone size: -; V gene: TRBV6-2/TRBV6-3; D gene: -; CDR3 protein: CASSYSTGNFYNEQFF; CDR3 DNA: TGTGCCAGCAGTTACTCCACGGGAAATTTCTACAATGAGCAGTTCTTC
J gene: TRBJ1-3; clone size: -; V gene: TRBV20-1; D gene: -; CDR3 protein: CSARDPRGGSGNTIYF; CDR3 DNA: TGCAGTGCTAGAGATCCGCGAGGGGGCTCTGGAAACACCATATATTTT
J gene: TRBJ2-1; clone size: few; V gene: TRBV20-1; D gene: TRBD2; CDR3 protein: CSARDLSLTSGPYNEQFF; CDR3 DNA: TGCAGTGCTAGAGATCTCTCTTTGACTAGCGGTCCCTACAATGAGCAGTTCTTC
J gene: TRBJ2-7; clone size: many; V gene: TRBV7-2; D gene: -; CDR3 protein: CASSSAPTSYEQYF; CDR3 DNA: TGTGCCAGCTCCTCCGCTCCAACGTCCTACGAGCAGTACTTC
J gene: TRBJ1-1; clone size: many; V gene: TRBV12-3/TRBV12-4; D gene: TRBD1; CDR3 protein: CASRPTGENTEAFF; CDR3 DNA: TGTGCCAGCAGGCCAACAGGGGAGAACACTGAAGCTTTCTTT
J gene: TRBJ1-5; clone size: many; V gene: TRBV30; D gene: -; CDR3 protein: CAWGRDNQPQHF; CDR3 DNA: TGTGCCTGGGGACGGGACAATCAGCCCCAGCATTTT
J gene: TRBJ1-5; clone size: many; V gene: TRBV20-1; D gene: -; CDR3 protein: CSASWPSQGPQHF; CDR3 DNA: TGCAGTGCTAGCTGGCCCAGCCAGGGGCCCCAGCATTTT
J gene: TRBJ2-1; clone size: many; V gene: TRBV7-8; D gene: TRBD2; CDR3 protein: CASSLISSGRSYNEQFF; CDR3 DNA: TGTGCCAGCAGCTTAATCAGTAGCGGGCGCTCCTACAATGAGCAGTTCTTC
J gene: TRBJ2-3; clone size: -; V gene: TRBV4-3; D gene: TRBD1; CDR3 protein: CASSQGARQGASDTQYF; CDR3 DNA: TGCGCCAGCAGCCAAGGGGCTAGACAGGGGGCCTCAGATACGCAGTATTTT
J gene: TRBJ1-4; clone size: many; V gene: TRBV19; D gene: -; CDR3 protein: CASSREGTNEKLFF; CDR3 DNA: TGTGCCAGTAGCCGGGAGGGAACTAATGAAAAACTGTTTTTT
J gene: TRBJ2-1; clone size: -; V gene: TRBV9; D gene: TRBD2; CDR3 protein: CASSSTPRAGDGFF; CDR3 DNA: TGTGCCAGCAGCTCAACCCCCCGCGCGGGGGATGGGTTCTTC
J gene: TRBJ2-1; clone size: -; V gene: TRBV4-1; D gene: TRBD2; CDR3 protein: CASSKGLAGAYNEQFF; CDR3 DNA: TGCGCCAGCAGCAAAGGACTAGCGGGAGCCTACAATGAGCAGTTCTTC
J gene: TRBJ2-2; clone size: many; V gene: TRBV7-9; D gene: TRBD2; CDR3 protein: CASSFLAANTGELFF; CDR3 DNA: TGTGCCAGCAGCTTTCTAGCGGCGAACACCGGGGAGCTGTTTTTT
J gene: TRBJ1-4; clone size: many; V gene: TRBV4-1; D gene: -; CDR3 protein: CASSQDEILARTQKLFF; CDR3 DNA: TGCGCCAGCAGCCAAGATGAGATCCTGGCGAGAACGCAAAAACTGTTTTTT
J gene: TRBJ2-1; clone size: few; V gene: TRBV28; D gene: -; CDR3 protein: CASSLWGVSYNEQFF; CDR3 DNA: TGTGCCAGCAGTTTATGGGGGGTAAGCTACAATGAGCAGTTCTTC
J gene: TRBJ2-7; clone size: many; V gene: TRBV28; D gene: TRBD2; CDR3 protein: CASSLTAGGPHEQYF; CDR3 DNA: TGTGCCAGCAGTTTAACGGCGGGAGGGCCCCACGAGCAGTACTTC
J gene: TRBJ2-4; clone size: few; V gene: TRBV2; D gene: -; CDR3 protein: CASTEAIAKNIQYF; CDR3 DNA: TGTGCCAGCACCGAGGCGATAGCCAAAAACATTCAGTACTTC
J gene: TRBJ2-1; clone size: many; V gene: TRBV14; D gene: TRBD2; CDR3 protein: CASSQGLAIYNEQFF; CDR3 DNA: TGTGCCAGCAGCCAGGGACTAGCTATCTACAATGAGCAGTTCTTC
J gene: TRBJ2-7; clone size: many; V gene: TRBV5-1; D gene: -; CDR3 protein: CASSLAPTYEQYF; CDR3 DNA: TGCGCCAGCAGCTTGGCCCCTACCTACGAGCAGTACTTC
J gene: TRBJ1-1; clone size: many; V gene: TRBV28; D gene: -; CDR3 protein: CASRLNTEAFF; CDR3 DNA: TGTGCCAGCAGATTGAACACTGAAGCTTTCTTT
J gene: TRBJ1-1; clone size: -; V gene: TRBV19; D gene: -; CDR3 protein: CASSIFSNTEAFF; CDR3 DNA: TGTGCCAGTAGTATATTCTCGAATACTGAAGCTTTCTTT
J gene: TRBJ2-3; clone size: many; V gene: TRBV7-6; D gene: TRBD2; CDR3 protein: CASSLGTSGITDTQYF; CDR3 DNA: TGTGCCAGCAGCTTAGGGACTAGCGGGATCACAGATACGCAGTATTTT
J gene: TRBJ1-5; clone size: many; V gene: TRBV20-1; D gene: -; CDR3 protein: CSAGRGHPDQPQHF; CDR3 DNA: TGCAGTGCTGGCCGGGGACATCCAGATCAGCCCCAGCATTTT
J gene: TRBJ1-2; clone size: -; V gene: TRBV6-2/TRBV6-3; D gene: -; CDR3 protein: CASSEGIGERGYTF; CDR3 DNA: TGTGCCAGCAGTGAAGGAATAGGGGAACGCGGCTACACCTTC
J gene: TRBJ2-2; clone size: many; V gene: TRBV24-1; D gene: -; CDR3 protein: CATSDLGQGGVQELFF; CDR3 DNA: TGTGCCACCAGTGATTTGGGTCAAGGGGGAGTACAGGAGCTGTTTTTT
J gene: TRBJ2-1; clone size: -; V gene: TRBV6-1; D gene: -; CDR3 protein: CASSAGVYNEQFF; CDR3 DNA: TGTGCCAGCAGTGCCGGAGTCTACAATGAGCAGTTCTTC
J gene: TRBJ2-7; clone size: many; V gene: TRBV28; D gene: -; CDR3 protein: CASSTMGYEQYF; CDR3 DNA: TGTGCCAGCAGTACGATGGGTTACGAGCAGTACTTC
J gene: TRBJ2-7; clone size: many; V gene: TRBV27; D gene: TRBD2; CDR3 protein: CASSLREGPYEQYF; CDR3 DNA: TGTGCCAGCAGTTTAAGGGAGGGTCCCTACGAGCAGTACTTC
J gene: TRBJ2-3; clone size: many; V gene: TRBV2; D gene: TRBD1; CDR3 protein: CASSMGQGGGTQYF; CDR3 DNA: TGTGCCAGCAGCATGGGACAGGGGGGTGGGACGCAGTATTTT
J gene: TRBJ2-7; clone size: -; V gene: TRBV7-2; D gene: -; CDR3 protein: CASSPAAGGSYEQYF; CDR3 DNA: TGTGCCAGCAGCCCGGCGGCAGGGGGGTCCTACGAGCAGTACTTC
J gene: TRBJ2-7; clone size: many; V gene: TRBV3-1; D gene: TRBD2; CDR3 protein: CASSLTPGLAGASYEQYF; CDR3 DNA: TGTGCCAGCAGCCTCACCCCCGGACTAGCGGGTGCCTCCTACGAGCAGTACTTC
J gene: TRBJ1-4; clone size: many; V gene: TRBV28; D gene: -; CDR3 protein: CASSLASSTNEKLFF; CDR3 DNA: TGTGCCAGCAGTTTAGCCTCCTCAACTAATGAAAAACTGTTTTTT
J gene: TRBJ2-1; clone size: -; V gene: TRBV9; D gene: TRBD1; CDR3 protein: CASSVGRGRPLHEQFF; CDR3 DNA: TGTGCCAGCAGCGTAGGAAGGGGGCGACCCCTCCATGAGCAGTTCTTC
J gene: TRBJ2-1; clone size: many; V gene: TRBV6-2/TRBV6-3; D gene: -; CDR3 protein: CASRLSSAREQFF; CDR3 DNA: TGTGCCAGCAGGCTGTCTAGCGCCAGGGAGCAGTTCTTC